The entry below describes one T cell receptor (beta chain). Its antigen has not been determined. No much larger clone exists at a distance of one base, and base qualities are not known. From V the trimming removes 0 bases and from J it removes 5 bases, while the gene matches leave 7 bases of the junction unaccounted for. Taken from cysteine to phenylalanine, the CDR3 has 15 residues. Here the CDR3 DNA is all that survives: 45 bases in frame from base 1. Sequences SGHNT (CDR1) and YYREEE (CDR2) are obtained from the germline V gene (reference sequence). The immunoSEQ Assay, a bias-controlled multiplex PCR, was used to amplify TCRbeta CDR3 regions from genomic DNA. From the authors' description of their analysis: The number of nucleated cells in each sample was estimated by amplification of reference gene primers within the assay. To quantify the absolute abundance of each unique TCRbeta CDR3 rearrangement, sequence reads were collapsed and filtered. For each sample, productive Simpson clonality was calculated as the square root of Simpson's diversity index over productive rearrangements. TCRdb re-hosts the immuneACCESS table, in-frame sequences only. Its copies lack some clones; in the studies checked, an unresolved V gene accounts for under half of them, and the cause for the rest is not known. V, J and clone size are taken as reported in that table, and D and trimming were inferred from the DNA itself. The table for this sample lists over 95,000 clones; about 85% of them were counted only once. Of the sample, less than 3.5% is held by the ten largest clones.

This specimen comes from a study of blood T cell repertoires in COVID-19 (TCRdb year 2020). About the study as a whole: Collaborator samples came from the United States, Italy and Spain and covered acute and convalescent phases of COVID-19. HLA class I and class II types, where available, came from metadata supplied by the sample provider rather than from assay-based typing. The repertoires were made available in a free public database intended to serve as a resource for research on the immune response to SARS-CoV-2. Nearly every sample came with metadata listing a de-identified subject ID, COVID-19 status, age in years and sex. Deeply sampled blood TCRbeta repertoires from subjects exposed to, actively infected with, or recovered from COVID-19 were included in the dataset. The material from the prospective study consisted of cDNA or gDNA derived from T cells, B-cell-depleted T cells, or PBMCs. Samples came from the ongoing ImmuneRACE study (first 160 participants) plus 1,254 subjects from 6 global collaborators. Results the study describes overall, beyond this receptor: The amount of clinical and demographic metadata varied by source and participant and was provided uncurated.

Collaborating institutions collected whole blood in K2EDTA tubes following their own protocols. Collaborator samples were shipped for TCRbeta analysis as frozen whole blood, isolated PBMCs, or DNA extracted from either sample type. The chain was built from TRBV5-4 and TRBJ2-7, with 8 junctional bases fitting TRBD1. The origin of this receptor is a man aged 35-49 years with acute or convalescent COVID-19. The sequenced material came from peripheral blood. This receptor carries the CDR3 CASSLDLQGGDEQYF. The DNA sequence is TGTGCCAGCAGCTTGGATCTACAGGGGGGCGACGAGCAGTACTTC.